This is a list of T cell receptor beta chains from one sample in a study of CD8 T cells in Susac syndrome. Via MiXCR, TCRdb re-called the immunoSEQ multiplex PCR reads, giving one row per CDR3 protein. The data hold tens of thousands of distinct CDR3 sequences, with over 90% observed a single time. Sequenced input: CD8+ T cells from PBMCs. The receptor source for this set is a human donor with Susac syndrome. Both conserved end residues are part of each CDR3. A D gene is named only where the DNA matches it firmly. Clone size appears in some rows only: once, few, many, or a class for an expanded clone.

>TRBV10-2|TRBD1|TRBJ2-5|once
TGCGCCAGCAGTTTATCCGGGACAGGAGAGACCCAGTACTTC
CASSLSGTGETQYF
>TRBV20-1|TRBD2|TRBJ2-1|.
TGCAGTGCCGCCGCTAGCGGGAGATCCTACAATGAGCAGTTCTTC
CSAAASGRSYNEQFF
>TRBV7-9|.|TRBJ2-1|.
TGTGCCAGCAGCTTAGCGACGGCTGAGCAGTTCTTC
CASSLATAEQFF
>TRBV5-1|TRBD2|TRBJ2-5|.
TGCGCCAGCAGCCCCGGACTAGCGGAATTAGACCAAGGAGAGACCCAGTACTTC
CASSPGLAELDQGETQYF
>TRBV9|.|TRBJ2-2|.
TGTGCCAGCAGCGGGGATCGAGGGACCGGGGAGCTGTTTTTT
CASSGDRGTGELFF
>TRBV3-1|.|TRBJ2-7|.
TGTGCCAGCAGCCAAGTACAGGGCCACGAGCAGTACTTC
CASSQVQGHEQYF
>TRBV7-2|.|TRBJ2-3|.
TGTGCCAGCGAAGGGGAGAGCACAGATACGCAGTATTTT
CASEGESTDTQYF
>TRBV29-1|TRBD1|TRBJ2-5|.
TGCAGCGTTGAAGATTTGGGACAGGGGGCGGATCAAGAGACCCAGTACTTC
CSVEDLGQGADQETQYF
>TRBV28|.|TRBJ2-5|.
TGTGCCAGCAGCCCACCCGGACAGTTTCAAGAGACCCAGTACTTC
CASSPPGQFQETQYF
>TRBV12-3/TRBV12-4|.|TRBJ1-2|few
TGTGCCAGCAGTTTCGGACAAGATGGCTACACCTTC
CASSFGQDGYTF
>TRBV30|.|TRBJ1-1|.
TGTGCCTGGAGTGTAGAGGGGGGTCCTCGACTGAACACTGAAGCTTTCTTT
CAWSVEGGPRLNTEAFF
>TRBV13|.|TRBJ1-2|.
TGTGCCAGCAGCTTAGGCCGCGGAAATGGCTACACCTTC
CASSLGRGNGYTF
>TRBV4-1|.|TRBJ2-7|.
TGCGCCAGCAGCCAAGATGGCCATGGGAGAGGGATTACCTACGAGCAGTACTTC
CASSQDGHGRGITYEQYF
>TRBV29-1|TRBD2|TRBJ2-1|once
TGCAGCGTTGGGACTGGCGGGAGTCTCCACAATGAGCAGTTCTTC
CSVGTGGSLHNEQFF
>TRBV29-1|TRBD2|TRBJ2-1|.
TGCAGCGTCAAAGGGCTAGCGGCCAGCTCCTACAATGAGCAGTTCTTC
CSVKGLAASSYNEQFF
>TRBV25-1|.|TRBJ2-2|.
TGTGCCAGCAGTAAGGGACCGAACACCGGGGAGCTGTTTTTT
CASSKGPNTGELFF
>TRBV27|TRBD2|TRBJ2-7|.
TGTGCCAGCAGTTTATCTGCGGGAGGTCACGGTGGCGAGCAGTACTTC
CASSLSAGGHGGEQYF
>TRBV20-1|.|TRBJ2-2|.
TGCAGTGCTAGAGATCAAAGGAGAGGCACCGGGGAGCTGTTTTTT
CSARDQRRGTGELFF
>TRBV20-1|.|TRBJ2-7|few
TGCAGTGCTAGAGACAGTTCCTACGAGCAGTACTTC
CSARDSSYEQYF
>TRBV5-6|.|TRBJ2-7|.
TGTGCCAGCAGCTTGGTTACAGAGGGGATCAACGAGCAGTACTTC
CASSLVTEGINEQYF
>TRBV5-4|.|TRBJ2-7|.
TGTGCCAGCAGCCCCAGAGGGACGAGCGTGAGCTCCTACGAGCAGTACTTC
CASSPRGTSVSSYEQYF
>TRBV29-1|.|TRBJ2-1|.
TGCAGCGGTCTCGGCCATGAGCAGTTCTTC
CSGLGHEQFF
>TRBV29-1|.|TRBJ2-1|.
TGCAGCGCCCAGGGAGTATCCTACAATGAGCAGTTCTTC
CSAQGVSYNEQFF
>TRBV7-9|TRBD2|TRBJ2-7|.
TGTGCCAGCAGCTTAGCGGGAGGGGACTACGAGCAGTACTTC
CASSLAGGDYEQYF
>TRBV5-6|.|TRBJ2-2|.
TGTGCCAGCAGCTTAAGCCCTACGAACACCGGGGAGCTGTTTTTT
CASSLSPTNTGELFF
>TRBV4-3|.|TRBJ2-1|.
TGCGCCAGCAGCCAAGCTCTTGGGGACGGTCCCTACAATGAGCAGTTCTTC
CASSQALGDGPYNEQFF
>TRBV5-4|.|TRBJ2-1|.
TGTGCCAGCAGCTTGGGTCTAGCGAACGATGAGCAGTTCTTC
CASSLGLANDEQFF
>TRBV28|.|TRBJ2-1|.
TGTGCCAGCCTACCAGCTGTTGGGGTATTCCTCAATGAGCAGTTCTTC
CASLPAVGVFLNEQFF
>TRBV5-4|.|TRBJ2-1|.
TGTGCCTCCAACCCGGCCTCCTACAATGAGCAGTTCTTC
CASNPASYNEQFF
>TRBV7-9|TRBD2|TRBJ2-2|.
TGTGCCAGCAGCACCCCAAAAGCGGGAGTACACCCACTGTTTTTT
CASSTPKAGVHPLFF
>TRBV30|.|TRBJ1-2|.
TGTGCCTGGAGTGTTTCCCCAGAAATCTATGGCTACACCTTC
CAWSVSPEIYGYTF
>TRBV12-3/TRBV12-4|.|TRBJ2-5|.
TGTGCCAGCAGTTTAACCGGGAGCCAAGAGACCCAGTACTTC
CASSLTGSQETQYF
>TRBV5-4|.|TRBJ1-2|.
TGTGCCAGCTACGAGCTAGCCGGCCTCGATGGTGGCTACACCTTC
CASYELAGLDGGYTF
>TRBV3-1|TRBD1|TRBJ1-2|.
TGTGCCAGCACCCGGACAGGGACTAACTATGGCTACACCTTC
CASTRTGTNYGYTF
>TRBV5-6|.|TRBJ1-2|.
TGTGCCAGCAGTTCCGGGTCTCTTCAGGGCTATGGCTACACCTTC
CASSSGSLQGYGYTF
>TRBV6-5|TRBD2|TRBJ2-3|.
TGTGCCAGCAGCCGGGGGGAGCCAGATACGCAGTATTTT
CASSRGEPDTQYF
>TRBV20-1|TRBD2|TRBJ2-1|once
TGCAGTGCTAGAGATCGGAGTGGCGGGAGCTCCTACAATGAGCAGTTCTTC
CSARDRSGGSSYNEQFF
>TRBV19|.|TRBJ2-7|.
TGTGCCAGTAGTATGGGGGCAGACTACGAGCAGTACTTC
CASSMGADYEQYF
>TRBV6-5|TRBD2|TRBJ2-7|.
TGTGCCAGCGGCCCTAGCGGGACCCCCCACGAGCAGTACTTC
CASGPSGTPHEQYF
>TRBV20-1|TRBD2|TRBJ2-7|.
TGCAGTGCTAGAGGGGAGGGCCGCGAGCAGTACTTC
CSARGEGREQYF
>TRBV5-1|TRBD2|TRBJ2-5|.
TGCGCCAGCAGCTTGGACCAACGGACACTGAGACTAGCGGGAGAGACCCAGTACTTC
CASSLDQRTLRLAGETQYF
>TRBV2|.|TRBJ2-1|.
TGTGCCAGAGGAGACTCGACCGATTACAATGAGCAGTTCTTC
CARGDSTDYNEQFF
>TRBV6-5|.|TRBJ2-1|.
TGTGCCAGCAGTTCCCAAGACGGGGAGTTTAATGAGCAGTTCTTC
CASSSQDGEFNEQFF
>TRBV4-1|.|TRBJ1-1|.
TGCGCCAGCAGCCAACCCTGGCAGGGCGGAACTGAAGCTTTCTTT
CASSQPWQGGTEAFF
>TRBV29-1|.|TRBJ1-3|.
TGCAGCGCCTCGAGCTGGTCTGGAAACACCATATATTTT
CSASSWSGNTIYF
>TRBV4-1|TRBD2|TRBJ2-7|.
TGCGCCAGCAGCCCCGCTAGCGGGAGGAACTACGAGCAGTACTTC
CASSPASGRNYEQYF
>TRBV5-1|.|TRBJ2-3|.
TGCGCCAGCAGCTCGGGGGACAGTAGCACAGATACGCAGTATTTT
CASSSGDSSTDTQYF
>TRBV29-1|TRBD2|TRBJ2-3|.
TGCAGCGCCGGCATGGGGGTAGCGGGAGTGGGAGATACGCAGTATTTT
CSAGMGVAGVGDTQYF